This paragraph covers one T cell receptor (beta chain) sequence. The authors amplified TCR beta CDR3 regions from RNA transcripts. Scientists carried out first-round RT-PCR using HTBI primers and then a second-round multiplex PCR. TCRdb ran MiXCR on the multiplex PCR reads and lists one entry per CDR3 protein. Of more than 550,000 distinct CDR3 sequences in the sample, roughly 39% are singletons; the top ten hold 3.3%. The CDR3 sequence is 11 residues long. The V gene's germline CDR1 is SGDLS and CDR2 YYNGEE. Trimming stripped 3 bases from V and 4 bases from J, with 4 bases between. The data stem from a study of Graves' ophthalmopathy and Graves' hyperthyroidism.

The clonotype was recovered from an adult man with Graves' ophthalmopathy. The gene calls are TRBV9 and TRBJ2-5; D uncertain. The sequenced material came from peripheral blood. In nucleotides, the CDR3 is TGTGCCAGCAGCGGGATAGAGACCCAGTACTTC. Protein sequence: CASSGIETQYF.